The present T cell receptor beta chain was sequenced within a study of blood T cells in healthy people across ages. Germline lookup yields CDR1 PRHDT and CDR2 FYEKMQ (reference sequence). V was shortened by 5 bases and J by 7 bases, with 11 bases between the two germline ends. This CDR3 has 13 amino acids. Together with a sample-barcoded 5' primer, a J-beta primer mix was included in a second PCR lasting roughly 6 to 12 cycles. A 12-random-nucleotide template-switch adaptor tagged each cDNA molecule. MiXCR was run by TCRdb on the 5' RACE reads, yielding one entry per CDR3 protein. The sample records about 1.5 million distinct CDR3 sequences, roughly 40% being singletons. On this clonotype itself: Its antigen is still unknown.

Study-wide points: Unsorted PBMCs ruled out conclusive naive versus antigen-experienced comparison. Naive T cell percentage and TCR beta diversity correlated strongly.

The TCR comes from a woman aged 18-30 years in good health. The chain has TRBV13 and TRBJ2-2; D is unclear. Source material: blood. CDR3 nucleotide sequence: TGTGCCAGCAGCCCTCGTCCCTTCGGGGAGCTGTTTTTT. This codes for CASSPRPFGELFF. The whole variable domain, filled in from reference TRBV13 and TRBJ2-2, reads AAGVIQSPRHLIKEKRETATLKCYPIPRHDTVYWYQQGPGQDPQFLISFYEKMQSDKGSIPDRFSAQQFSDYHSELNMSSLELGDSALYFCASSPRPFGELFFGEGSRLTVL.